Listed below are T cell receptor beta chains from one sample, sequenced in a study of high-grade serous ovarian cancer treatment subgroups. Clones were read by immunoSEQ multiplex PCR, and TCRdb kept only the in-frame ones, dropping some. The table shows some 27,000 clones, with about 80% occurring only once. Specimen: tumor tissue. The receptors originated from a human donor with high-grade serous ovarian cancer. CDR3s include the opening cysteine and the closing phenylalanine or tryptophan. The D gene is left open where the match is weak. Clone size is stated in some rows and not others, as once, few, many or a class when expanded.

>few|TRBJ1-1|.|TRBV27|12
TGTGCCAGTATGCAGGGGCACACTGAAGCTTTCTTT
CASMQGHTEAFF
>.|TRBJ2-3|.|TRBV19|14
TGTGCCAGTAAGGTAATGGACAGCACAGATACGCAGTATTTT
CASKVMDSTDTQYF
>.|TRBJ1-2|.|TRBV7-8|13
TGTGCCAGCAGCAGGGACGTTAACTATGGCTACACCTTC
CASSRDVNYGYTF
>few|TRBJ1-2|TRBD1|TRBV10-3|12
TGTGCCATCGGGACAGCCGGGGAAGGCTACACCTTC
CAIGTAGEGYTF
>.|TRBJ2-1|TRBD2|TRBV5-1|16
TGCGCCAGCAGCCCTTGGACTAGCGGGAGAGACAATGAGCAGTTCTTC
CASSPWTSGRDNEQFF
>.|TRBJ2-1|TRBD1|TRBV6-6|15
TGTGCCAGCAGTTTCGGAGGGGACAGGGGCAATGAGCAGTTCTTC
CASSFGGDRGNEQFF
>.|TRBJ2-7|TRBD2|TRBV29-1|14
TGCAGCGTTGCGAGGGCGGGAGGGCAATACGAGCAGTACTTC
CSVARAGGQYEQYF
>.|TRBJ2-3|.|TRBV4-1|17
TGCGCCAGCAGCCTCCGATTTCGGATGGCTAGCACAGATACGCAGTATTTT
CASSLRFRMASTDTQYF
>.|TRBJ2-5|.|TRBV5-1|11
TGCGCCAGCAGCTTCGGAGGGACCCAGTACTTC
CASSFGGTQYF
>.|TRBJ2-2|TRBD2|TRBV10-3|19
TGTGCCATCAGTGATCGCAAGGTTGTACTAGCGGGAGGGCCCGGGGAGCTGTTTTTT
CAISDRKVVLAGGPGELFF
>few|TRBJ1-5|TRBD1|TRBV19|14
TGTGCCAATCAGCAGGCAGGGGGGTCTCAGCCCCAGCATTTT
CANQQAGGSQPQHF
>.|TRBJ2-7|TRBD1|TRBV5-1|15
TGCGCCAGCAGAACCGGACAGGTTTCTAATCGGGAGCAGTACTTC
CASRTGQVSNREQYF
>.|TRBJ2-7|TRBD2|TRBV9|15
TGTGCCAGCAGCCCGTCGAGCGGGAGTTGGTACGAGCAGTACTTC
CASSPSSGSWYEQYF
>few|TRBJ1-5|.|TRBV29-1|14
TGCAGCGTCGCTACCAGGGCGGGGGATCAGCCCCAGCATTTT
CSVATRAGDQPQHF
>.|TRBJ2-7|.|TRBV23-1|14
TGCGCCAGCAGTCAATCCGGCCGGGGGTACGAGCAGTACTTC
CASSQSGRGYEQYF
>once|TRBJ2-3|.|TRBV4-1|15
TGCGCCAGCAGCCAAGGCACTAGCCCCAGCGATACGCAGTATTTT
CASSQGTSPSDTQYF
>.|TRBJ2-5|.|TRBV10-3|15
TGTGCCATCAGTGAGTCCCCGGGACCGCAAGCGACCCAGTACTTC
CAISESPGPQATQYF
>.|TRBJ2-1|.|TRBV6-6|12
TGTGCCAGCAGTTACGCGTACAATGAGCAGTTCTTC
CASSYAYNEQFF
>.|TRBJ2-7|.|TRBV6-6|16
TGTGCCAGCACCTTGGGAAAGACCTTCCGTAACTACGAGCAGTACTTC
CASTLGKTFRNYEQYF
>.|TRBJ1-2|.|TRBV28|13
TGTGCCATAACGATCAGGGATGGCTATGGCTACACCTTC
CAITIRDGYGYTF
>.|TRBJ2-4|TRBD1|TRBV4-1|19
TGCGCCAGCAGCCAAGGAAACAGGGGGGACTGGGTGGCCAAAAACATTCAGTACTTC
CASSQGNRGDWVAKNIQYF